The 19 T cell receptor beta chains below were found in one sample sequenced in a study of shared clonotypes between healthy human individuals. The method was immunoSEQ multiplex PCR; TCRdb's version includes in-frame clones alone and lacks a portion of them. The sample has nearly 500,000 clones, 60% to 85% seen once. Material: PBMCs. Receptor source: a woman aged 40 to 50 in good health. Some clones in this sample may be carry-over from other donors' samples.

CDR3 DNA: TGTGCCACCAGCAGAGATCTGGACAGGGTTGGCTATGGCTACACCTTC. It is translated as CATSRDLDRVGYGYTF. The chain recombines TRBV15 with TRBJ1-2; 8 bases fit TRBD1. After removal of 0 bases from V and 4 bases from J, the junction contained 7 bases not matched to a gene. Germline CDR1 reads LNHNV; CDR2 reads YYDKDF (reference sequence). The CDR3 length is 16 residues. Together with reference TRBV15 and TRBJ1-2, the CDR3 gives the full variable domain: DAMVIQNPRYQVTQFGKPVTLSCSQTLNHNVMYWYQQKSSQAPKLLFHYYDKDFNNEADTPDNFQSRRPNTSFCFLDIRSPGLGDTAMYLCATSRDLDRVGYGYTFGSGTRLTVV.

V usage is TRBV7-9 and J usage is TRBJ2-3; D unclear. The CDR3 contains 13 residues. Trimming shortened V by 1 base and J by 2 bases, and 4 bases separated the two germline ends. Germline CDR1 SEHNR, CDR2 FQNEAQ (reference sequence). CDR3 in DNA: TGTGCCAGCAGCTTAGGTACCACAGATACGCAGTATTTT. It codes for CASSLGTTDTQYF.

The chain combines TRBV11-2 with TRBJ2-3; a weak D match, TRBD1 (6 bases). The germline gives CDR1 SGHAT, CDR2 FQNNGV. This CDR3 has 15 amino acids. Trimming pared 5 bases from V and 2 bases from J, leaving 14 bases between. CDR3 sequence: CASSPGQGFTDTQYF. The CDR3 DNA is TGTGCCAGCAGCCCAGGGCAGGGGTTCACAGATACGCAGTATTTT.

The J gene is TRBJ2-7, the V gene TRBV5-1; tentative D call: TRBD2 (5 bases). There are 12 residues in the CDR3. CDR1 and CDR2 (germline): SGHRS, YFSETQ. The V gene lost 1 base and the J gene lost 5 bases, with 7 bases spanning the gap. The chain's CDR3 is CASSLNGNEQYF. The CDR3 bases are TGCGCCAGCAGCTTGAACGGGAACGAGCAGTACTTC.

The chain is built from TRBV7-6 and TRBJ2-1; TRBD2 matches 10 bases. The V gene end was trimmed by 4 bases and the J gene end by 6 bases; junction bases not matched to a gene: 9. The CDR3 is 16 residues long. The V gene's germline CDR1 is SGHVS and CDR2 FNYEAQ. CDR3 sequence reads: CASSSGGLAGVNEQFF. The CDR3 nucleotides are TGTGCCAGCAGCTCGGGCGGGCTAGCGGGAGTCAATGAGCAGTTCTTC.

This chain connects TRBV7-2 to TRBJ1-4, with 7 nucleotides matching TRBD1. From germline, CDR1 is SGHTA and CDR2 FQGNSA. The CDR3 has 13 amino acids. With 5 bases clipped from V and 5 bases from J, the junction kept 2 bases outside the gene matches. The CDR3 is CASSLDRNEKLFF. In nucleotides, the CDR3 is TGTGCCAGCAGCCTGGACAGGAATGAAAAACTGTTTTTT.

V usage is TRBV12-5 and J usage is TRBJ1-1, with D hard to call. Germline-derived CDR1 and CDR2 are LGHNT and FRNRAP. Deletions cut 1 base from V and 0 bases from J, with 3 bases between. The CDR3 covers 13 residues. The CDR3 loop is CASGLGVNTEAFF. The CDR3 coding sequence is TGTGCTAGTGGTTTGGGAGTGAACACTGAAGCTTTCTTT.

The chain recombines TRBV30 with TRBJ1-4; D uncertain. Trimming removed 1 base at V and 1 base at J, with 19 bases between. CDR1 and CDR2 (germline): GTSNPN, SVGIG (reference sequence). The length of the CDR3 is 18 residues. This chain's CDR3 is CAWSAVGFRGGTNEKLFF. Here the CDR3 DNA reads TGTGCCTGGAGTGCAGTCGGGTTTCGGGGAGGAACTAATGAAAAACTGTTTTTT.

The V gene is TRBV4-1, the J gene TRBJ2-1; no clear D gene. The germline gives CDR1 MGHRA, CDR2 YSYEKL. The V end lost 1 base, the J end lost 0 bases, and 7 bases lay between the germline ends. This CDR3 is built from 15 residues. This CDR3 is CASSQGLNSYNEQFF. The CDR3, as DNA: TGCGCCAGCAGCCAAGGTCTAAACTCCTACAATGAGCAGTTCTTC.

The gene calls are TRBV2 and TRBJ2-1, with TRBD2 identical over 10 bases. The CDR3 is made up of 14 amino acids. Trimming removed 6 bases from V and 5 bases from J; junction bases left unmatched: 4. Germline values: CDR1 SNHLY, CDR2 FYNNEI. The CDR3 DNA follows: TGTGCCAGCAGGAGGACTAGCGGCGACAATGAGCAGTTCTTC. Translation gives CASRRTSGDNEQFF.

This clone was picked up one time. V and J are TRBV19 and TRBJ2-7; D may be TRBD1 or TRBD2 (5 bases each). CDR1 is LNHDA, CDR2 SQIVND, per germline (reference sequence). The CDR3 has 13 residues. V lost 8 bases to trimming and J lost 2 bases, with 13 bases between them. The CDR3 loop is CASARDGAYEQYF. DNA of the CDR3: TGTGCCAGTGCCCGGGACGGAGCCTACGAGCAGTACTTC. The full variable domain, its missing parts supplied by reference TRBV19 and TRBJ2-7, is DGGITQSPKYLFRKEGQNVTLSCEQNLNHDAMYWYRQDPGQGLRLIYYSQIVNDFQKGDIAEGYSVSREKKESFPLTVTSAQKNPTAFYLCASARDGAYEQYFGPGTRLTVT.

This chain links TRBV28 with TRBJ2-2; 12 positions match TRBD2. Germline lookup yields CDR1 MDHEN and CDR2 SYDVKM. V shed 4 bases, J shed 0 bases, and the junction held 15 bases outside the gene matches. This CDR3 is built from 21 residues. This CDR3 reads CASSSRRVRTSGASNTGELFF. The CDR3 DNA follows: TGTGCCAGCAGTTCTAGACGAGTACGGACTAGCGGGGCATCGAACACCGGGGAGCTGTTTTTT.

The J gene is TRBJ1-1, the V gene TRBV15; no definite D call. Per the germline V gene, CDR1 is LNHNV and CDR2 is YYDKDF (reference sequence). Trimming pared 8 bases from V and 0 bases from J, leaving 10 bases between. The CDR3 covers 13 residues. Written as DNA, the CDR3 is TGTGCCACCCGTTTTAGTATGAACACTGAAGCTTTCTTT. Translation: CATRFSMNTEAFF.

This rearrangement joins TRBV7-2 to TRBJ2-7; 8 positions match TRBD2. Germline CDR1 reads SGHTA; CDR2 reads FQGNSA. The CDR3 has 15 residues. Trimming took 5 bases from V and 3 from J; bases not matched to a gene: 9. The CDR3 nucleotides read TGTGCCAGCAGCCGAAAGATAGCGGGAAACTACGAGCAGTACTTC. This encodes CASSRKIAGNYEQYF. Using reference TRBV7-2 and TRBJ2-7 for the parts outside the CDR3, the full variable domain is GAGVSQSPSNKVTEKGKDVELRCDPISGHTALYWYRQSLGQGLEFLIYFQGNSAPDKSGLPSDRFSAERTGGSVSTLTIQRTQQEDSAVYLCASSRKIAGNYEQYFGPGTRLTVT.

The rearrangement uses TRBV11-2 and TRBJ2-7, with 8 bases lining up with TRBD2. Trimming at V came to 5 bases and at J to 2 bases, leaving 5 bases not matched to a gene. Germline CDR1 reads SGHAT; CDR2 reads FQNNGV. CDR3 length: 14 residues. The CDR3 is CASSMSGSTYEQYF. The CDR3 DNA is TGTGCCAGCAGCATGAGCGGGAGTACCTACGAGCAGTACTTC.

A word on this clone: This sample includes further DNA sequences coding for the same CDR3. The chain couples TRBV9 to TRBJ1-1; D gene ambiguous. Germline V gene sequence: CDR1 SGDLS, CDR2 YYNGEE. This CDR3 region has 13 residues. Trimming left V 0 bases short and J 1 base short, with 4 bases between. CDR3 region: CASSVGPNTEAFF. CDR3 coding DNA: TGTGCCAGCAGCGTAGGGCCGAACACTGAAGCTTTCTTT.

This clone was observed a few times. V and J are TRBV5-1 and TRBJ1-2, with 10 nucleotides matching TRBD1. Losses at the gene ends were 4 bases for V and 6 bases for J; bases not matched to a gene: 6. The CDR3 contains 14 residues. Germline CDR1 and CDR2: SGHRS and YFSETQ. The CDR3 sequence is CASSNGQGVHGYTF. Written as DNA, the CDR3 is TGCGCCAGCAGCAACGGACAGGGGGTTCATGGCTACACCTTC.

V usage is TRBV29-1 and J usage is TRBJ2-3; D possibly uses TRBD1 or TRBD2 (8 bases each). The germline V gene has CDR1 SQVTM and CDR2 ANQGSEA. CDR3 size: 22 residues. The germline V and J ends were trimmed by 3 bases and 2 bases, with 36 bases remaining between them. The CDR3 loop is CSVESRGRWQREWELATDTQYF. CDR3 DNA sequence: TGCAGCGTTGAGAGCAGGGGGCGGTGGCAGCGGGAGTGGGAATTGGCCACAGATACGCAGTATTTT.

This clone was counted only a few times. The sample contains more than one DNA sequence encoding this CDR3. This chain links TRBV7-9 with TRBJ2-7; 11 bases line up with TRBD2. The CDR3 runs to 17 residues. V dropped 5 bases and J dropped 0; count of bases not matched to a gene: 9. Germline assignment: CDR1 SEHNR and CDR2 FQNEAQ (reference sequence). The CDR3 nucleotides read TGTGCCAGCAGCGCCGGACTAGCGGGTACCAGCTCCTACGAGCAGTACTTC. Translating gives CASSAGLAGTSSYEQYF.